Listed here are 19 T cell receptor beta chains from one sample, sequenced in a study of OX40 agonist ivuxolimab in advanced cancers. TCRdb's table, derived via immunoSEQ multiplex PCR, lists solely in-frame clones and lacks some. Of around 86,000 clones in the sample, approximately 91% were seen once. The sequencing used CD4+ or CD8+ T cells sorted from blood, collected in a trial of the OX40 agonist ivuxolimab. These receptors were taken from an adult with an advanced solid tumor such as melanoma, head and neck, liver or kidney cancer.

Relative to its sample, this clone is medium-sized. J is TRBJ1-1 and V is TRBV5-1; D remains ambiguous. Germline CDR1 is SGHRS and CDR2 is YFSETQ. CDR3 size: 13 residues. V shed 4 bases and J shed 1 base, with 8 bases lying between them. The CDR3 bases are TGCGCCAGCAGCCAGACGGGGAACACTGAAGCTTTCTTT. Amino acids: CASSQTGNTEAFF.

CDR3 sequence (DNA): TGTGCCAGTAGTAAGAGCACAGGGGAAGAGACCCAGTACTTC. Translating it yields CASSKSTGEETQYF. This chain uses TRBV19 with TRBJ2-5; TRBD1 matches at 7 bases. There are 14 residues in the CDR3. J gave up 3 bases and V 4 bases, and 5 bases lay outside the gene matches. CDR1 is LNHDA and CDR2 is SQIVND in the germline V gene (reference sequence). Full variable domain (outside the CDR3, taken from reference TRBV19 and TRBJ2-5): DGGITQSPKYLFRKEGQNVTLSCEQNLNHDAMYWYRQDPGQGLRLIYYSQIVNDFQKGDIAEGYSVSREKKESFPLTVTSAQKNPTAFYLCASSKSTGEETQYFGPGTRLLVL.

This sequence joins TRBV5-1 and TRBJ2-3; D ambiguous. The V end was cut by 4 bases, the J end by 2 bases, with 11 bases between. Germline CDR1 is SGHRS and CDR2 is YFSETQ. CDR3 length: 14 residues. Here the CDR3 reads CASSLGGHTDTQYF. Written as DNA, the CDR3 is TGCGCCAGCAGCCTTGGTGGGCACACAGATACGCAGTATTTT.

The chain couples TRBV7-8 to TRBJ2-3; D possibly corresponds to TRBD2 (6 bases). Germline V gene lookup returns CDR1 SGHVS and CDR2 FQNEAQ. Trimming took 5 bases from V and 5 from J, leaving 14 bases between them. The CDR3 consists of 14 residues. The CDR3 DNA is TGTGCCAGCAGCATGACTAGGCTGGGAGATACGCAGTATTTT. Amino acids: CASSMTRLGDTQYF. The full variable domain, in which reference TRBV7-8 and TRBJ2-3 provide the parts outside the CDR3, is GAGVSQSPRYKVAKRGQDVALRCDPISGHVSLFWYQQALGQGPEFLTYFQNEAQLDKSGLPSDRFFAERPEGSVSTLKIQRTQQEDSAVYLCASSMTRLGDTQYFGPGTRLTVL.

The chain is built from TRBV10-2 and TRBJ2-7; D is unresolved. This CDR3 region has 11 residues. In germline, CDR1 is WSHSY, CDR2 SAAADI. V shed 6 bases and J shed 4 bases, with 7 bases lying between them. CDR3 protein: CASRQTYEQYF. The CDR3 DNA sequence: TGCGCCAGCAGACAAACTTACGAGCAGTACTTC.

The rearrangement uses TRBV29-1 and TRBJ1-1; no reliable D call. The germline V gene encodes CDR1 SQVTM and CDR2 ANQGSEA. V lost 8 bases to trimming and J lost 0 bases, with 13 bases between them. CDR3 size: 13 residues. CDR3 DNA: TGCAGCTCCTCCGGACGGATGAACACTGAAGCTTTCTTT. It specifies CSSSGRMNTEAFF.

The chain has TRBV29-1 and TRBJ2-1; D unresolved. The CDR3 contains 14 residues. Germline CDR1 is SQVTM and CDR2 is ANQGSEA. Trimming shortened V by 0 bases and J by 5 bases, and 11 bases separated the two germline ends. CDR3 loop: CSVEDLTLNNEQFF. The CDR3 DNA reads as TGCAGCGTTGAAGATCTCACCCTTAACAATGAGCAGTTCTTC.

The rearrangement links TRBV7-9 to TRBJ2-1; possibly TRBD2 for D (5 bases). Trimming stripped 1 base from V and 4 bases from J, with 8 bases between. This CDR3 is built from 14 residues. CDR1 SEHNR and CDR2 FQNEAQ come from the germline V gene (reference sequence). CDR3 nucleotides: TGTGCCAGCAGCTTAGTCGGGGAATACAATGAGCAGTTCTTC. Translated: CASSLVGEYNEQFF.

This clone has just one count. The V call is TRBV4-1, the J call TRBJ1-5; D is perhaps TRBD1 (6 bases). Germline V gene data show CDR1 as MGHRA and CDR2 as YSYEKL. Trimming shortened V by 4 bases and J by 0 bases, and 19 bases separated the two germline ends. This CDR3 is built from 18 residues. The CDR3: CASSLAHSGQISNQPQHF. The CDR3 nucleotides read TGCGCCAGCAGCCTCGCCCACTCCGGACAGATTAGCAATCAGCCCCAGCATTTT.

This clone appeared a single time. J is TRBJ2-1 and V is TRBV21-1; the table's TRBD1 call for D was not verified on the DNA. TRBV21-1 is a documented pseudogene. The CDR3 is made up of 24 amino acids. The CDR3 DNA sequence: TGTGCCAGCAGCAAAGGAGGCAGGGGGCGAGGGACCGAGTCTCACGAGGATATCGGCAATGAGCAGTTCTTC. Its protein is CASSKGGRGRGTESHEDIGNEQFF.

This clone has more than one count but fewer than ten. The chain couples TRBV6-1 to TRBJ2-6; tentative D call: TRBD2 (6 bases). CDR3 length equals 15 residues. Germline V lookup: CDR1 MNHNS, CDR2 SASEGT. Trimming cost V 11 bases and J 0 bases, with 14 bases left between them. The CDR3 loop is CAGRTGYSGANVLTF. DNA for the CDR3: TGTGCCGGGAGGACCGGTTACTCTGGGGCCAACGTCCTGACTTTC.

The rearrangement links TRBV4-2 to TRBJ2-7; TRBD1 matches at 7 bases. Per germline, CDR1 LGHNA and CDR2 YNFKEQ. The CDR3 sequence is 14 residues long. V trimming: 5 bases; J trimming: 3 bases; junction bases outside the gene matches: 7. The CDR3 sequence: CASSLQGLGYEQYF. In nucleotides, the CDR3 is TGTGCCAGCAGCTTACAGGGGTTGGGCTACGAGCAGTACTTC.

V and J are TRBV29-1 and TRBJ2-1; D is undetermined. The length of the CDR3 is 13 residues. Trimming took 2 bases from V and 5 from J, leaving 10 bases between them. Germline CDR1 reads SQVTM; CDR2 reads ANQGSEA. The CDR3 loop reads CSVESSENNEQFF. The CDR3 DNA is TGCAGCGTTGAATCGTCTGAAAACAATGAGCAGTTCTTC.

The CDR3 DNA reads as TGTGCCACCAGCAGACAGTTGAACACTGAAGCTTTCTTT. This gives the protein CATSRQLNTEAFF. The chain combines TRBV15 with TRBJ1-1; D not certain. The germline V gene has CDR1 LNHNV and CDR2 YYDKDF (reference sequence). The V and J ends lost 2 bases and 0 bases respectively, with 4 bases between them. This CDR3 region has 13 residues.

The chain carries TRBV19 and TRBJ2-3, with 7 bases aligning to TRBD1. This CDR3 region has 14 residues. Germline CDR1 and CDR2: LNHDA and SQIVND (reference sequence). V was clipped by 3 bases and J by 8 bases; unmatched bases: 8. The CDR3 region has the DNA TGTGCCAGTAGTATGAGGGCAGGACAGGCTACGCAGTATTTT. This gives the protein CASSMRAGQATQYF.

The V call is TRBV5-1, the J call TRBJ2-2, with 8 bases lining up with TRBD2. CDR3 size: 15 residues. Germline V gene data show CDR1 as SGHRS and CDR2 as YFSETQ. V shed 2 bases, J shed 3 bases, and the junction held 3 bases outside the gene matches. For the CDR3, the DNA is TGCGCCAGCAGCTTTCCAGCGGGGGACACCGGGGAGCTGTTTTTT. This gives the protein CASSFPAGDTGELFF.

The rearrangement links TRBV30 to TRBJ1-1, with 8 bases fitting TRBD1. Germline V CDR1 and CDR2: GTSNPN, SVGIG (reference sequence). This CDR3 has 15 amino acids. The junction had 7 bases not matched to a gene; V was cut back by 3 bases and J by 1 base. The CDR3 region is CAWSMGDRTNTEAFF. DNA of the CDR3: TGTGCCTGGAGCATGGGGGACAGGACGAACACTGAAGCTTTCTTT.

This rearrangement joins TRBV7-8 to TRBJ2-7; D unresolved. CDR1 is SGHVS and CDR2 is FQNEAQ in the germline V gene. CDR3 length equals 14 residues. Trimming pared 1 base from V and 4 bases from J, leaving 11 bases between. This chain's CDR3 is CASSLGKSLYEQYF. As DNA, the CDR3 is TGTGCCAGCAGCTTAGGGAAGAGTTTGTACGAGCAGTACTTC.

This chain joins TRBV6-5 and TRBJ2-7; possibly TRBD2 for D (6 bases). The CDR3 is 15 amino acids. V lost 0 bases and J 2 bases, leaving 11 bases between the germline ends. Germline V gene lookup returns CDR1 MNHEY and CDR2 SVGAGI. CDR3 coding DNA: TGTGCCAGCAGTTACTCCGGGACTTCCCCCTACGAGCAGTACTTC. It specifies CASSYSGTSPYEQYF.